Each of the 20 T cell receptor beta chains below was sequenced from the same sample in a study of blood T cell repertoires in COVID-19. Produced via immunoSEQ multiplex PCR; TCRdb's table is partial and in-frame only. Of 140,000 to 150,000 clones listed, around 90% are singletons. The sequenced material came from peripheral blood. The receptors shown here come from a man aged 60 to 75 with active or convalescent COVID-19.

This clone turned up a few times. This chain connects TRBV28 to TRBJ2-7, with D possibly being TRBD1 (5 bases). CDR1 is MDHEN and CDR2 is SYDVKM in the germline V gene. V lost 6 bases, J lost 1 base, and 7 bases lay in between. This CDR3 contains 12 residues. CDR3 region: CASRRQSYEQYF. In DNA, the CDR3 is TGTGCCAGCAGAAGACAGTCCTACGAGCAGTACTTC.

The chain has TRBV27 and TRBJ2-3, with a tentative D call TRBD2 (5 bases). V was clipped by 6 bases and J by 4 bases, with 17 bases between them. Germline lookup yields CDR1 MNHEY and CDR2 SMNVEV (reference sequence). The CDR3 is 15 residues long. The CDR3 sequence: CASRLQAERADTQYF. Written as DNA, the CDR3 is TGTGCCAGCAGGCTACAAGCGGAAAGGGCAGATACGCAGTATTTT.

The V call is TRBV3-1 (or the pseudogene TRBV3-2), the J call TRBJ1-3; D unclear. Germline V gene lookup returns CDR1 LGHDT and CDR2 YNNKEL (reference sequence). V shed 1 base and J shed 0 bases, with 7 bases lying between them. CDR3 size: 15 residues. The CDR3 region is CASSQALLSGNTIYF. DNA of the CDR3: TGTGCCAGCAGCCAAGCGTTACTCTCTGGAAACACCATATATTTT.

The CDR3 coding sequence is TGTGCCAGCAGCTTAAGCAAGCCCTACGAGCAGTACTTC. Residues: CASSLSKPYEQYF. The J gene is TRBJ2-7, the V gene TRBV7-2; D remains unclear. Germline V gene sequence: CDR1 SGHTA, CDR2 FQGNSA. V lost 2 bases and J 2 bases, leaving 7 bases between the germline ends. The CDR3 contains 13 residues. Looking up the rest from reference TRBV7-2 and TRBJ2-7 gives the full variable domain: GAGVSQSPSNKVTEKGKDVELRCDPISGHTALYWYRQSLGQGLEFLIYFQGNSAPDKSGLPSDRFSAERTGGSVSTLTIQRTQQEDSAVYLCASSLSKPYEQYFGPGTRLTVT.

This chain joins TRBV19 and TRBJ2-7; 8 positions agree with TRBD2. This CDR3 region has 19 residues. Germline CDR1 is LNHDA and CDR2 is SQIVND (reference sequence). V trimming: 3 bases; J trimming: 1 base; junction bases outside the gene matches: 17. The CDR3 region is CASSMRTSYGGRKSYEQYF. The CDR3 DNA sequence: TGTGCCAGTAGTATGAGGACGAGCTATGGCGGGAGGAAATCCTACGAGCAGTACTTC.

The chain couples TRBV10-2 to TRBJ2-5; 8 positions agree with TRBD1. CDR3 length equals 15 residues. V was clipped by 0 bases and J by 6 bases; unmatched bases: 6. Germline lookup yields CDR1 WSHSY and CDR2 SAAADI. The CDR3 DNA is TGCGCCAGCAGTGAGTCGACAGGGGCTCTCCAGACCCAGTACTTC. This sequence encodes CASSESTGALQTQYF.

The chain joins TRBV19 to TRBJ2-3; 9 bases agree with TRBD1. J was trimmed by 4 bases and V by 1 base; bases with no gene match: 3. Germline V gene data show CDR1 as LNHDA and CDR2 as SQIVND (reference sequence). The CDR3 runs to 15 residues. The CDR3 protein is CASSIGDRAPDTQYF. CDR3 in DNA: TGTGCCAGTAGTATAGGGGACAGGGCCCCAGATACGCAGTATTTT. Full variable domain (outside the CDR3, taken from reference TRBV19 and TRBJ2-3): DGGITQSPKYLFRKEGQNVTLSCEQNLNHDAMYWYRQDPGQGLRLIYYSQIVNDFQKGDIAEGYSVSREKKESFPLTVTSAQKNPTAFYLCASSIGDRAPDTQYFGPGTRLTVL.

J is TRBJ2-2 and V is TRBV5-1; 13 positions match TRBD2. There are 17 residues in the CDR3. Trimming took 4 bases from V and 6 from J; bases not matched to a gene: 9. Germline lookup yields CDR1 SGHRS and CDR2 YFSETQ. The CDR3 reads CASSPGGLAGPSGELFF. The CDR3 coding sequence is TGCGCCAGCAGCCCAGGGGGACTAGCGGGGCCTTCCGGGGAGCTGTTTTTT.

The chain has TRBV19 and TRBJ2-3; 11 positions match TRBD2. CDR3 length: 18 residues. V shed 3 bases, J shed 0 bases, and the junction held 8 bases outside the gene matches. Germline V gives CDR1 LNHDA, CDR2 SQIVND (reference sequence). This chain's CDR3 is CASSITGTSGFSTDTQYF. The CDR3 region has the DNA TGTGCCAGTAGTATCACCGGGACTAGCGGATTTAGCACAGATACGCAGTATTTT. The entire variable domain, with the rest obtained from reference TRBV19 and TRBJ2-3, is as follows: DGGITQSPKYLFRKEGQNVTLSCEQNLNHDAMYWYRQDPGQGLRLIYYSQIVNDFQKGDIAEGYSVSREKKESFPLTVTSAQKNPTAFYLCASSITGTSGFSTDTQYFGPGTRLTVL.

The V gene is TRBV25-1, the J gene TRBJ2-1, with TRBD1 matching 10 bases. The CDR3 has 15 residues. The germline CDR1 and CDR2 sequences are MGHDK and SYGVNS. With 6 bases clipped from V and 7 bases from J, the junction kept 9 bases outside the gene matches. CDR3 amino acids: CASSPGTGVGNEQFF. The CDR3 DNA reads TGTGCCAGCAGCCCCGGGACAGGGGTCGGAAATGAGCAGTTCTTC.

The chain couples TRBV7-9 to TRBJ2-3; D is undetermined. Trimming took off 1 base at V and 4 bases at J, with 9 bases between the two ends. CDR3 length: 14 residues. The germline gives CDR1 SEHNR, CDR2 FQNEAQ (reference sequence). The CDR3 protein is CASSLGPRADTQYF. The CDR3 DNA reads TGTGCCAGCAGCTTAGGGCCCCGGGCAGATACGCAGTATTTT.

CDR3 in DNA: TGTGCCAGCAGCCGGACTAGCGGGGCTTACAATGAGCAGTTCTTC. This gives the protein CASSRTSGAYNEQFF. This rearrangement joins TRBV11-2 to TRBJ2-1, with 12 bases fitting TRBD2. The germline CDR1 and CDR2 sequences are SGHAT and FQNNGV. The length of the CDR3 is 15 residues. V shed 5 bases and J 4 bases; nucleotides not matched to a gene: 3.

For this clone: The same CDR3 also results from other DNA sequences found in this sample. The rearrangement uses TRBV18 and TRBJ2-6, with D possibly TRBD1 on 6 matching bases. This CDR3 has 17 amino acids. Germline assignment: CDR1 KGHSH and CDR2 LQKENI. V was clipped by 0 bases and J by 0 bases, with 9 bases between them. The CDR3 reads CASSPPNRVSGANVLTF. The CDR3 nucleotides read TGTGCCAGCTCACCACCAAACAGGGTCTCTGGGGCCAACGTCCTGACTTTC.

CDR3 nucleotides: TGTGCCACCAGTGATCCCGGGACAGGTATAACCCAGTACTTC. Residues: CATSDPGTGITQYF. The rearrangement joins TRBV24-1 to TRBJ2-5, with 8 bases aligning to TRBD1. Trimming took 3 bases from V and 8 from J; bases not matched to a gene: 7. This CDR3 is built from 14 residues. Germline V CDR1 and CDR2: KGHDR, SFDVKD.

V usage is TRBV6-6 and J usage is TRBJ1-1, with D perhaps TRBD1 (6 bases). From germline, CDR1 is MNHNY and CDR2 SVGAGI (reference sequence). V was clipped by 6 bases and J by 0 bases, with 11 bases between them. The CDR3 is 14 amino acids. The CDR3 DNA reads as TGTGCCAGCAGGACGGACAGCTTGAACACTGAAGCTTTCTTT. Amino acid sequence: CASRTDSLNTEAFF.

The chain uses TRBV11-3 and TRBJ2-2, with 14 bases that match TRBD2. CDR1 and CDR2 from the germline V gene are SGHNT and YENEEA. The CDR3 has 18 amino acids. Trimming removed 4 bases from V and 0 bases from J; junction bases left unmatched: 4. The CDR3 DNA is TGTGCCAGCAGCTCGGGACTAGCGGGGGCCTCGAACACCGGGGAGCTGTTTTTT. This sequence encodes CASSSGLAGASNTGELFF. Full variable domain (rest looked up from reference TRBV11-3 and TRBJ2-2): EAGVVQSPRYKIIEKKQPVAFWCNPISGHNTLYWYLQNLGQGPELLIRYENEEAVDDSQLPKDRFSAERLKGVDSTLKIQPAELGDSAVYLCASSSGLAGASNTGELFFGEGSRLTVL.

The count of this clone is one. The chain recombines TRBV5-6 with TRBJ1-6; the D gene is possibly TRBD1 (6 bases). The germline CDR1 and CDR2 sequences are SGHDT and YYEEEE. The CDR3 contains 17 residues. The ends were cut back, 0 bases at V and 8 bases at J, with 18 bases in the middle. CDR3: CASSLANRRGLDSPLHF. In DNA form, the CDR3 reads TGTGCCAGCAGCTTGGCCAACCGCAGGGGCCTCGATTCACCCCTCCACTTT.

The rearrangement joins TRBV3-1 (or the pseudogene TRBV3-2) to TRBJ1-5; D is unclear. V was pared by 2 bases and J by 9 bases, with 11 bases between. From germline, CDR1 is LGHDT and CDR2 YNNKEL (reference sequence). The CDR3 has 13 amino acids. The CDR3 region has the DNA TGTGCCAGCAGCCAAATCCCGACTGGGCCCCAGCATTTT. It yields the protein CASSQIPTGPQHF.

The rearrangement uses TRBV5-1 and TRBJ2-7; 10 bases are shared with TRBD2. This CDR3 is 16 amino acids long. Trimming took 6 bases from V and 5 from J; bases not matched to a gene: 14. Germline CDR1 is SGHRS and CDR2 is YFSETQ. The chain's CDR3 is CASKQEPAGGVHEQYF. The CDR3 DNA follows: TGCGCCAGCAAACAAGAACCAGCGGGAGGGGTCCACGAGCAGTACTTC.

This chain connects TRBV3-1 (or the pseudogene TRBV3-2) to TRBJ2-2; a possible D gene is TRBD2 (5 bases). V lost 7 bases and J lost 6, with 21 bases in between. The germline gives CDR1 LGHDT, CDR2 YNNKEL (reference sequence). The CDR3 is made up of 16 amino acids. In DNA form, the CDR3 reads TGTGCCAGCACTAGCCTGACGACCCAAATGCCCGGGGAGCTGTTTTTT. It specifies CASTSLTTQMPGELFF.